Below, 8 T cell receptor beta chains from the same sample are listed, as sequenced in a study of regulatory T cells in long-lasting Graves disease. Arm-PCR of CDR3 regions and iRepertoire HTBI primers were used to build TCR beta libraries. A single record per CDR3 protein comes from TCRdb applying MiXCR to the multiplex PCR reads. The sample includes under 450,000 distinct CDR3 sequences, about 11% of them seen just once. As to time point: newly diagnosed GD, antithyroid drugs for less than 3 months. Preparation of the TCR library used RNA extracted from PBMCs. This sample also appeared in a second study, on T cells in Graves' hyperthyroidism and ophthalmopathy.

The sample in question was peripheral blood mononuclear cells (PBMCs), obtained at new diagnosis, from a patient treated with antithyroid drugs. Receptor source: a woman younger than 35 with Graves disease.

This clonotype was recorded a few times. One end of the junction does not line up with germline, which may come from a read error. J is TRBJ2-1 and V is TRBV27; 8 nucleotides align to TRBD2. Germline CDR1 MNHEY, CDR2 SMNVEV (reference sequence). The CDR3 extends over 14 amino acids. CDR3 loop: CASRIAGPYTEQFF. The CDR3 DNA reads as TGTGCCAGCAGGATAGCGGGACCGTACACTGAGCAGTTCTTC.

V usage is TRBV15 and J usage is TRBJ2-2; no clear D gene. The V gene's germline CDR1 is LNHNV and CDR2 YYDKDF (reference sequence). This CDR3 region has 16 residues. V gave up 0 bases and J gave up 2 bases, with 10 bases separating them. CDR3 bases: TGTGCCACCAGCAGAGATCTCTGGGGTAACACCGGGGAGCTGTTTTTT. Its translation is CATSRDLWGNTGELFF.

This clonotype was detected ten times or more. The chain has TRBV6-1 and TRBJ2-7; D is perhaps TRBD1 or TRBD2 (5 bases each). There are 15 residues in the CDR3. The V gene lost 6 bases and the J gene lost 7 bases, with 22 bases spanning the gap. CDR1 MNHNS and CDR2 SASEGT come from the germline V gene. Written as DNA, the CDR3 is TGTGCCAGCAGGGAGATCGGGACGGCTGTTCAGGAGCAGTACTTC. Its protein is CASREIGTAVQEQYF.

The genes are TRBV4-3 and TRBJ1-2, with TRBD1 identical over 10 bases. Germline V gives CDR1 LGHNA, CDR2 YSLEER. The CDR3 totals 17 residues. Trimming removed 0 bases from V and 4 bases from J; junction bases left unmatched: 8. The CDR3 nucleotides read TGCGCCAGCAGCCAAGATAAGGGACAGGGGAGGATCTATGGCTACACCTTC. It encodes CASSQDKGQGRIYGYTF.

This chain connects TRBV6-1 to TRBJ2-7, with D maybe TRBD1 (5 bases). This CDR3 is built from 14 residues. Germline CDR1 and CDR2: MNHNS and SASEGT. The germline V and J ends were trimmed by 6 bases and 3 bases, with 15 bases remaining between them. For the CDR3, the DNA is TGTGCCAGCAGGCCTCCGTCAGGGAACTACGAGCAGTACTTC. Translating it yields CASRPPSGNYEQYF.

This clonotype was seen repeatedly, ten times or more. The chain carries TRBV12-3 or TRBV12-4 and TRBJ1-2; possibly TRBD1 for D (6 bases). V was shortened by 3 bases and J by 8 bases, with 13 bases between the two germline ends. The CDR3 contains 13 residues. The CDR3, as DNA: TGTGCCAGCAGTTTGTTTGGGGGGCAAGGCTACACCTTC. This gives the protein CASSLFGGQGYTF.

This clonotype was counted ten times or more. This chain uses TRBV4-1 with TRBJ2-7, with a tentative D call TRBD2 (6 bases). CDR3 length: 15 amino acids. Germline lookup yields CDR1 MGHRA and CDR2 YSYEKL. Deletions cut 3 bases from V and 4 bases from J, with 16 bases between. CDR3 residues: CASSHTGGFEYEQYF. The CDR3 DNA follows: TGCGCCAGCAGCCACACAGGAGGGTTCGAATACGAGCAGTACTTC.

This clonotype was seen repeatedly, ten times or more. The chain uses TRBV9 and TRBJ2-5; 13 bases match TRBD2. J lost 4 bases, V lost 4 bases, and 10 bases had no gene match. Germline lookup yields CDR1 SGDLS and CDR2 YYNGEE. The CDR3 spans 17 residues. This CDR3 reads CASSSTSGRARAETQYF. The CDR3 region has the DNA TGTGCCAGCAGCTCAACTAGCGGGAGGGCCCGTGCAGAGACCCAGTACTTC. The entire variable domain, with the rest obtained from reference TRBV9 and TRBJ2-5, is as follows: DSGVTQTPKHLITATGQRVTLRCSPRSGDLSVYWYQQSLDQGLQFLIQYYNGEERAKGNILERFSAQQFPDLHSELNLSSLELGDSALYFCASSSTSGRARAETQYFGPGTRLLVL.